This paragraph covers one T cell receptor (beta chain) sequence. Its antigen is still unknown. A split of CD4+ cells into CD45RA+ naive and CD45RA-negative memory subsets was performed. Produced via immunoSEQ multiplex PCR; TCRdb's table is partial and in-frame only. The sample lists 1,400,000 or so clones, approximately 98.5% seen once, with over 0.3% in the top ten. The data belong to a study of shared clonotypes between healthy human individuals. Looking at the study overall: Three plates each covered CD4 naive and memory; CD8 naive two, CD8 memory one. Overall study findings and caveats: The donor pool, a small one, limited the genetic and exposure-history diversity represented.

The receptor's source is a man younger than 40 in good health. The sample taken for sequencing was naive CD4+ T cells sorted from blood. Subset indicated: CD45RA+ positively selected.

The CDR3 reads CASISPARVYEQYF. CDR3 sequence (DNA): TGTGCCAGCATCAGTCCCGCCAGGGTCTACGAGCAGTACTTC. The chain links TRBV28 to TRBJ2-7; possibly TRBD1 for D (5 bases). Germline CDR1 and CDR2: MDHEN and SYDVKM. V lost 7 bases and J 3 bases, leaving 16 bases between the germline ends. The CDR3 has 14 residues.